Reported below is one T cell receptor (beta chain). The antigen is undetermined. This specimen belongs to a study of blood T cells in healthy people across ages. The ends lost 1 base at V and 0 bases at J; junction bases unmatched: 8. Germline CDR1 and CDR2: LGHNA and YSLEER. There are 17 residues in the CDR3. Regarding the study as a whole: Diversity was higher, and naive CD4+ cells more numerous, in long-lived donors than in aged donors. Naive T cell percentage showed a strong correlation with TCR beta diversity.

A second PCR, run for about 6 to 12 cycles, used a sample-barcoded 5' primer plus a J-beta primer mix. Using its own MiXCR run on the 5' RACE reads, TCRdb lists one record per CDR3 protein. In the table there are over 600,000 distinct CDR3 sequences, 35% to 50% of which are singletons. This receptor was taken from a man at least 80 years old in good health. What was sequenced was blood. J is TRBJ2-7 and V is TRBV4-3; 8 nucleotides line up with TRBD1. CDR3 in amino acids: CASSQGFGTGGSYEQYF. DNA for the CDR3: TGCGCCAGCAGCCAAGGCTTCGGAACAGGGGGCTCCTACGAGCAGTACTTC.